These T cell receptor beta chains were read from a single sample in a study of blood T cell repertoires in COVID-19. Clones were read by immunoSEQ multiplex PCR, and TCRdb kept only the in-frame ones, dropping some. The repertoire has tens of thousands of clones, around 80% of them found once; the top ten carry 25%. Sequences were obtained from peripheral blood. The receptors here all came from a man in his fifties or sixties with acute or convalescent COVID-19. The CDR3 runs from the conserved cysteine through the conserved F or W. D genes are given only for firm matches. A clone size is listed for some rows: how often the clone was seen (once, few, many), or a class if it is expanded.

CDR3aa: CASSDGGQSLNTIYF
CDR3nt: TGCGCCAGCAGTGATGGGGGACAGAGCCTAAACACCATATATTTT
d_gene: TRBD1
v_gene: TRBV10-2
abundance: -
len: 15
j_gene: TRBJ1-3

CDR3aa: CASSIVAGQAQFF
CDR3nt: TGTGCCAGTAGTATAGTTGCCGGACAGGCGCAGTTCTTC
d_gene: TRBD1
v_gene: TRBV19
abundance: few
len: 13
j_gene: TRBJ2-1

CDR3aa: CASSENTGTGTSNEKLFF
CDR3nt: TGTGCCAGCTCGGAGAACACCGGGACAGGGACCTCGAATGAAAAACTGTTTTTT
d_gene: TRBD1
v_gene: TRBV18
abundance: few
len: 18
j_gene: TRBJ1-4

CDR3aa: CASRKSGTGSRNTIYF
CDR3nt: TGTGCCAGCAGAAAGTCCGGGACAGGGAGCCGAAACACCATATATTTT
d_gene: TRBD1
v_gene: TRBV28
abundance: few
len: 16
j_gene: TRBJ1-3

CDR3aa: CASSPLGTTNEKLFF
CDR3nt: TGTGCCAGCTCACCACTCGGGACAACTAATGAAAAACTGTTTTTT
d_gene: -
v_gene: TRBV18
abundance: -
len: 15
j_gene: TRBJ1-4

CDR3aa: CASSQDMGQVDSPLHF
CDR3nt: TGTGCCAGCAGCCAGGATATGGGACAAGTGGATTCACCCCTCCACTTT
d_gene: -
v_gene: TRBV7-9
abundance: -
len: 16
j_gene: TRBJ1-6

CDR3aa: CASSQAFGFGATNEKLFF
CDR3nt: TGCGCCAGCAGCCAAGCGTTTGGTTTCGGAGCAACTAATGAAAAACTGTTTTTT
d_gene: -
v_gene: TRBV4-3
abundance: -
len: 18
j_gene: TRBJ1-4

CDR3aa: CASSPFGSGGQGTDTQYF
CDR3nt: TGTGCCAGCTCACCCTTTGGTAGCGGGGGGCAAGGCACAGATACGCAGTATTTT
d_gene: TRBD2
v_gene: TRBV18
abundance: -
len: 18
j_gene: TRBJ2-3

CDR3aa: CASRLPGHGSEKLFF
CDR3nt: TGTGCCAGCAGATTACCGGGTCACGGGTCTGAAAAACTGTTTTTT
d_gene: -
v_gene: TRBV6-5
abundance: -
len: 15
j_gene: TRBJ1-4

CDR3aa: CASSLGTSSGNTIYF
CDR3nt: TGTGCCAGCAGCTTAGGAACATCCTCTGGAAACACCATATATTTT
d_gene: -
v_gene: TRBV7-9
abundance: few
len: 15
j_gene: TRBJ1-3

CDR3aa: CASTPRPSGRIGVNNEQFF
CDR3nt: TGTGCCAGCACACCCCGGCCCTCTGGACGTATCGGGGTAAACAATGAGCAGTTCTTC
d_gene: -
v_gene: TRBV5-4
abundance: -
len: 19
j_gene: TRBJ2-1

CDR3aa: CARSQLSAGRPNGVSNQPQHF
CDR3nt: TGTGCCAGAAGCCAGTTGAGCGCGGGACGTCCAAATGGGGTTAGCAATCAGCCCCAGCATTTT
d_gene: -
v_gene: TRBV5-3
abundance: -
len: 21
j_gene: TRBJ1-5

CDR3aa: CASSFSTETQYF
CDR3nt: TGTGCCAGCAGCTTCAGTACCGAGACCCAGTACTTC
d_gene: -
v_gene: TRBV7-9
abundance: -
len: 12
j_gene: TRBJ2-5

CDR3aa: CASSSNLAGGLLYNEQFF
CDR3nt: TGTGCCAGCAGCTCCAATCTAGCGGGGGGCCTCCTCTACAATGAGCAGTTCTTC
d_gene: TRBD2
v_gene: TRBV5-4
abundance: -
len: 18
j_gene: TRBJ2-1

CDR3aa: CASSSRREETQYF
CDR3nt: TGTGCTAGCAGCTCCCGGCGGGAAGAGACCCAGTACTTC
d_gene: -
v_gene: TRBV7-7
abundance: -
len: 13
j_gene: TRBJ2-5

CDR3aa: CASTREIFNPSYNEQFF
CDR3nt: TGTGCCAGCACTAGAGAAATATTCAACCCTTCCTACAATGAGCAGTTCTTC
d_gene: -
v_gene: TRBV2
abundance: -
len: 17
j_gene: TRBJ2-1

CDR3aa: CATSDDTGRTNEQFF
CDR3nt: TGTGCCACCAGTGACGACACCGGGAGGACCAATGAGCAGTTCTTC
d_gene: TRBD2
v_gene: TRBV24-1
abundance: -
len: 15
j_gene: TRBJ2-1

CDR3aa: CASSLERQTGGAKNIQYF
CDR3nt: TGTGCCAGCAGCTTAGAGCGGCAAACAGGGGGAGCCAAAAACATTCAGTACTTC
d_gene: TRBD1
v_gene: TRBV7-2
abundance: -
len: 18
j_gene: TRBJ2-4

CDR3aa: CASSTGQGHNYEQYF
CDR3nt: TGTGCCAGCAGTACGGGACAGGGGCACAACTACGAGCAGTACTTC
d_gene: TRBD1
v_gene: TRBV6-5
abundance: -
len: 15
j_gene: TRBJ2-7

CDR3aa: CASSQAGTGTGEQFF
CDR3nt: TGTGCCAGCAGCCAGGCCGGGACAGGTACCGGTGAGCAGTTCTTC
d_gene: TRBD1
v_gene: TRBV7-3
abundance: -
len: 15
j_gene: TRBJ2-1